This T cell receptor beta chain was observed in a study of control samples from healthy donors and cancer patients. The assay was immunoSEQ multiplex PCR, and TCRdb's table has in-frame clones only and misses some. The sample lists around 120,000 clones, about 89% occurring once. The CDR3 length is 15 residues. V was pared by 6 bases and J by 3 bases, with 18 bases between. The germline gives CDR1 MDHEN, CDR2 SYDVKM. The sequencing input was blood. The clonotype was recovered from a man in his 60s in good health. J is TRBJ2-7 and V is TRBV28, with D possibly TRBD2 on 6 matching bases. The CDR3 DNA reads TGTGCCAGCAGGGGTCAAGGCGGGGCCGTCTACGAGCAGTACTTC. Translated, it gives CASRGQGGAVYEQYF. The whole variable domain, remainder taken from reference TRBV28 and TRBJ2-7, is DVKVTQSSRYLVKRTGEKVFLECVQDMDHENMFWYRQDPGLGLRLIYFSYDVKMKEKGDIPEGYSVSREKKERFSLILESASTNQTSMYLCASRGQGGAVYEQYFGPGTRLTVT.